This TCR beta chain was sequenced for a study of T cell responses to AZD1222 COVID-19 vaccine (dated by TCRdb to about 2021). Describing the broader study: TCR sequencing covered fewer than 250 trial participants: 200 to 210 given two doses of AZD1222 and some 25 given two doses of MenACWY control vaccine. Trial participants were enrolled by age into 18-55, 56-69 and 70-plus year subgroups, with about 150, 28 and 57 TCR-sequenced participants respectively.

In light of the paper, this sample's time point label describes: about 28 days (+/-7) after the second vaccine dose. AZD1222 recipients with second doses at about 4 weeks or about 12 weeks were pooled, because spike-specific TCR depth and breadth did not differ between schedules. Vaccinee samples came from UK trials COV001 and COV002, including a single-blind randomized controlled phase 2/3 trial of AZD1222 (ChAdOx1 nCoV-19) in healthy adults. For TCRbeta chain sequencing, PBMC samples were collected from trial participants at day 0 and at day 28 after the second dose. As concerns this clone: Its specific antigen is unknown. Base-call qualities are not available, and no considerably larger clone is one nucleotide away.

The CDR3 contains 16 residues, cysteine and phenylalanine counted. The retained sequence is limited to the CDR3, 48 bases, with the frame set at the first base. Sequences MNHEY (CDR1) and SVGAGI (CDR2) are obtained from the germline V gene. At the junction V is shortened by 0 bases and J by 6 bases; bases outside the gene matches: 6. The CDR3 regions of human TCRbeta chains were analyzed by immunosequencing. For the original study's pipeline: Repertoire TCRs were checked for matches against a reference library of SARS-CoV-2-specific TCRs that had been generated using the MIRA antigen-specificity platform. Breadth was defined as the fraction of unique TCRs that were SARS-CoV-2-associated. Depth was defined as the fraction of total T cells that were SARS-CoV-2-associated. Each spike-specific TCR was assigned to its reactive spike region and to a CD4 or CD8 class using the MIRA data. Log10-transformed breadth and depth values were compared by one-way ANOVA with Sidak's multiple comparisons tests. TCRdb re-hosts the immuneACCESS table, in-frame sequences only. Its copies lack some clones; in the studies checked, an unresolved V gene accounts for under half of them, and the cause for the rest is not known. V, J and clone size reflect that table, while D and trimming were determined from the DNA. For this sample there are about 270,000 clones; about 94% appear just once. Less than 0.6% of the sample rests with the top ten.

Study-level results and caveats: Participants were mostly white British, with more females than males. The authors suggested clonal diversity may have been underestimated. In the small 56-69-year group, the increase in depth fell short of significance, most likely because of low power. Because no day 14 peak-response samples were available, the repertoires could be characterized only after the peak T cell response. Spike-specific TCR breadth and depth rose significantly after two AZD1222 doses compared with day 0 and with MenACWY recipients. Conclusions about previously exposed vaccinees were limited because only six AZD1222 recipients were SARS-CoV-2 seropositive at baseline. Epitopes outside the regions mutated in the B.1.351 and B.1.1.7 variants were reportedly recognized by nearly half of the unique spike-specific TCRs. CD4 TCRs associated with the vaccine covered the entire spike protein, and the dominant responses were in regions 160-218 and 743-854.

The source is an adult who received the AZD1222 COVID-19 vaccine. The sequences come from peripheral blood, collected 28 days after the second AZD1222 dose. This chain joins TRBV6-5 to TRBJ2-3, and TRBD2 aligns with 10 junction nucleotides. The nucleotides are TGTGCCAGCAGTTACTCACCAGCGGGGGGGCGGGATACGCAGTATTTT. It codes for CASSYSPAGGRDTQYF.